This T cell receptor (beta chain) comes out of a study of shared clonotypes between healthy human individuals. Findings of the study overall: Represented diversity (both genetic and exposure-history) was limited by the small number of donors. Shared clonotypes across all four donors exceeded non-shared ones in generation probability.

Worth noting for this clone: Its matching antigen is unknown.

The CDR3 runs to 14 residues. The V gene lost 1 base and the J gene lost 7 bases, with 12 bases spanning the gap. Per germline, CDR1 SGDLS and CDR2 YYNGEE. Clones were sequenced by immunoSEQ multiplex PCR, and TCRdb holds only the in-frame ones, with some missing. The sample contains about 1.5 million clones, about 98% of which appear only once. This chain links TRBV9 with TRBJ2-1; D is ambiguous. The clonotype was recovered from a man aged 25 to 45 in good health. Material for sequencing was naive CD4+ T cells sorted from blood. Regarding subset: CD45RA+ positively selected. CDR3 nucleotide sequence: TGTGCCAGCAGCGTAAACTTACTACGTAATGAGCAGTTCTTC. Its translation: CASSVNLLRNEQFF.